The TCR beta chain under discussion was sequenced for a study of blood T cell repertoires in COVID-19. Study in general: There were acute and convalescent COVID-19 samples, and they came from the United States, Italy and Spain. T cells, B-cell-depleted T cells, or PBMCs supplied cDNA or gDNA.

As originally analysed: Reference gene primer amplification gave estimated nucleated cell counts. Using immunoSEQ multiplex PCR, the repertoire was profiled, and TCRdb retains in-frame clones only, with some absent. V, J and clone size are those of that table, while D and trimming were read from the DNA. This table holds a few hundred thousand clones, about 88% found once. For this clone: A junction boundary mismatches the germline segment, possibly from a read error.

Germline-derived CDR1 and CDR2 are LGHNA and YSLEER. The CDR3 sequence is 17 residues long. This sequence was found in a woman aged 40-49 years who had recovered from COVID-19. Sequences were obtained from peripheral blood. The chain recombines TRBV4-3 with TRBJ2-5; 9 bases align to TRBD2. The DNA of the CDR3 is TGCGCCAGCAGCCAAGATAGGGTTGGGACTAGCCAAAAGACCCAGTACTTC. Translated: CASSQDRVGTSQKTQYF.